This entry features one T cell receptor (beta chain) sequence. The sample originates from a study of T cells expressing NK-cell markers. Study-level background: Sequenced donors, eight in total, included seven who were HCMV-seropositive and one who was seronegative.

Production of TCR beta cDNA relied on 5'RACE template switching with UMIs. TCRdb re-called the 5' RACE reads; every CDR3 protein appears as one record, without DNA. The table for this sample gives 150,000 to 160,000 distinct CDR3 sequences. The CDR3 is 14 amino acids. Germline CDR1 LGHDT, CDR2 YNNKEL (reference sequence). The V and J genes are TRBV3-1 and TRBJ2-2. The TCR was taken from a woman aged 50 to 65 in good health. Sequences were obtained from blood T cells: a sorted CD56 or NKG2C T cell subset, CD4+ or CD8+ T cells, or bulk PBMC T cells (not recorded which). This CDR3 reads CASSQETTTGELFF.